This record covers a single T cell receptor (beta chain). What it binds is not known. The treatment was: oral pan-JAK inhibitor, 5-10 mg twice daily. These data come from a study of CD8+ T cells in alopecia areata. Notes on the study in general: In scalp and blood during tofacitinib, many expanded lesional clones persisted. Scalp repertoires also include resident alphabeta T cells from normal skin.

cDNA prepared by RNA extraction and subsequent reverse transcription served as the template for sequencing. Assay: immunoSEQ multiplex PCR; the TCRdb copy retains only in-frame clones and omits some. The sample lists 150,000 to 200,000 clones, just over 65% occurring once. V dropped 5 bases and J dropped 6; count of bases not matched to a gene: 7. The germline CDR1 and CDR2 sequences are MNHEY and SMNVEV (reference sequence). The CDR3 covers 14 residues. The starting material was CD4+ T cells sorted from blood, obtained at week 4, from a patient treated with tofacitinib. This TCR derives from a human donor with alopecia areata. The rearrangement uses TRBV27 and TRBJ1-5; 7 positions match TRBD1. CDR3 sequence: CASSRGQEGQPQHF. Written as DNA, the CDR3 is TGTGCCAGCAGTCGTGGACAGGAGGGTCAGCCCCAGCATTTT.